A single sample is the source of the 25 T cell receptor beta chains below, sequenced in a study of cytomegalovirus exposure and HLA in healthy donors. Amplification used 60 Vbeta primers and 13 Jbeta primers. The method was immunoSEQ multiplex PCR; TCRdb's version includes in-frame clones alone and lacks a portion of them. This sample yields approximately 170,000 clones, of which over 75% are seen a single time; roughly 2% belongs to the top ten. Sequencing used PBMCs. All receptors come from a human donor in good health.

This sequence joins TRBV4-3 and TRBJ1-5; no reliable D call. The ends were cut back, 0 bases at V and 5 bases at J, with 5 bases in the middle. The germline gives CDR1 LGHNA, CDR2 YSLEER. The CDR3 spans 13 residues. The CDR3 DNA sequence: TGCGCCAGCAGCCAAGATTGGCATCAGCCCCAGCATTTT. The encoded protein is CASSQDWHQPQHF.

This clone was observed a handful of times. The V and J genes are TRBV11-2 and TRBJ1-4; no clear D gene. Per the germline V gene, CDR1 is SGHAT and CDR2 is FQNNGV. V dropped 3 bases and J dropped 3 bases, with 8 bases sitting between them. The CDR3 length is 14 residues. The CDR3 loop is CASSFSTANEKLFF. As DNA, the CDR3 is TGTGCCAGCAGCTTCTCTACGGCTAATGAAAAACTGTTTTTT.

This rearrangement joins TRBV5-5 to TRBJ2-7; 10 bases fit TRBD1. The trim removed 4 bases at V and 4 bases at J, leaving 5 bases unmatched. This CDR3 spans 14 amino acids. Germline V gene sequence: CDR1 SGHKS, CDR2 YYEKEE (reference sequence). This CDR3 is CASSKDRGRYEQYF. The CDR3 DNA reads TGTGCCAGCAGCAAAGACAGGGGGCGTTACGAGCAGTACTTC.

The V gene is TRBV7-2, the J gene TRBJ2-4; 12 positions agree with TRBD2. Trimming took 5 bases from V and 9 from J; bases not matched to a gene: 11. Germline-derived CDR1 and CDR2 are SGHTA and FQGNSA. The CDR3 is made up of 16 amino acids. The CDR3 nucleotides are TGTGCCAGCAGCCTCTCTAGCGGGGGGGCCGTCGCCATTCAGTACTTC. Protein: CASSLSSGGAVAIQYF.

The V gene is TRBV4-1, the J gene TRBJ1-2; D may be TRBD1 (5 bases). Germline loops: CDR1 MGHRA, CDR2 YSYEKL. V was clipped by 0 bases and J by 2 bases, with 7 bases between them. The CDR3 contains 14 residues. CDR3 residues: CASSQDRGNYGYTF. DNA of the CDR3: TGCGCCAGCAGCCAAGACCGGGGGAACTATGGCTACACCTTC.

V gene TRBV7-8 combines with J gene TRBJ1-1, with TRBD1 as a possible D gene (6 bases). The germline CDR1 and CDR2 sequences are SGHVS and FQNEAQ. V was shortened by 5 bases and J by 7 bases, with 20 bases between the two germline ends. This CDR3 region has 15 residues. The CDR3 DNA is TGTGCCAGCAGCCCATACTTACAGGGAAGTCTTGAAGCTTTCTTT. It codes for CASSPYLQGSLEAFF.

CDR3 region: CASSRSGSGAAFF. The CDR3 DNA is TGTGCCAGCAGCCGTTCAGGTTCAGGGGCGGCTTTCTTT. J is TRBJ1-1 and V is TRBV5-4, with D perhaps matching TRBD1 (6 bases). The V gene lost 4 bases and the J gene lost 11 bases, with 18 bases spanning the gap. The germline gives CDR1 SGHNT, CDR2 YYREEE (reference sequence). The CDR3 runs to 13 residues. The whole variable domain, filled in from reference TRBV5-4 and TRBJ1-1, reads ETGVTQSPTHLIKTRGQQVTLRCSSQSGHNTVSWYQQALGQGPQFIFQYYREEENGRGNFPPRFSGLQFPNYSSELNVNALELDDSALYLCASSRSGSGAAFFGQGTRLTVV.

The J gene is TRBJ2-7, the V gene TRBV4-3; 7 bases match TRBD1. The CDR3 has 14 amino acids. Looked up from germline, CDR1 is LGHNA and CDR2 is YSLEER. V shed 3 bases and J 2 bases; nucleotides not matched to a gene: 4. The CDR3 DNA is TGCGCCAGCAGCCACTCGACAGGGCCCTACGAGCAGTACTTC. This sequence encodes CASSHSTGPYEQYF.

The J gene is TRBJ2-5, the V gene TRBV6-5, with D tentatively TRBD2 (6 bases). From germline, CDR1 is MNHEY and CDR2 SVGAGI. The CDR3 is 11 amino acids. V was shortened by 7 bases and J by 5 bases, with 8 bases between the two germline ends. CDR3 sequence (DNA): TGTGCCAGCACCCGGGGGGAGACCCAGTACTTC. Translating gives CASTRGETQYF.

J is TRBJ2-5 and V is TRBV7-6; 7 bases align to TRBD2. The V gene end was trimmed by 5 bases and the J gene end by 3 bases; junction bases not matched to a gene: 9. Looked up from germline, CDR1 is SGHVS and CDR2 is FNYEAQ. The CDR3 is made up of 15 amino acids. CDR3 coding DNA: TGTGCCAGCAGCCCGGTTCGAGCGGGGAAAGAGACCCAGTACTTC. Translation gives CASSPVRAGKETQYF.

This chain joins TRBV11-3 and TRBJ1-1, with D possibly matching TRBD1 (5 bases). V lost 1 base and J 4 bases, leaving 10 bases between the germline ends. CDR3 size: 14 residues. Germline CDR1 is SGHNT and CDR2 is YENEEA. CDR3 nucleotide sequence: TGTGCCAGCAGCTTAGCGGGGGGAAGCACTGAAGCTTTCTTT. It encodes CASSLAGGSTEAFF.

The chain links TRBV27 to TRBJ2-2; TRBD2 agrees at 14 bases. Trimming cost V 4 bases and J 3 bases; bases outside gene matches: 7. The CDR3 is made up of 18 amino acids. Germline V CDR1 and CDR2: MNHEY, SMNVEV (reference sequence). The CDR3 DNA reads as TGTGCCAGCAGTTCCCGGACTAGCGGGGGGCATTACACCGGGGAGCTGTTTTTT. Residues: CASSSRTSGGHYTGELFF.

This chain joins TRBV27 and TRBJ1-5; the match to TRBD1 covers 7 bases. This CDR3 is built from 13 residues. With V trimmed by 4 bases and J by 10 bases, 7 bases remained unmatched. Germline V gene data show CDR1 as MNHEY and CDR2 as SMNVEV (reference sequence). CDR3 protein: CASSSSDRDPQHF. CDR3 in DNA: TGTGCCAGCAGTTCGAGCGACAGGGATCCCCAGCATTTT.

The CDR3 spells CASSLLTGSNEKLFF. The CDR3 region has the DNA TGTGCCAGCAGCTTATTGACCGGGTCCAATGAAAAACTGTTTTTT. J is TRBJ1-4 and V is TRBV7-6, with D unclear. This CDR3 is 15 amino acids long. CDR1 and CDR2 from the germline V gene are SGHVS and FNYEAQ. The V end was cut by 2 bases, the J end by 5 bases, with 12 bases between.

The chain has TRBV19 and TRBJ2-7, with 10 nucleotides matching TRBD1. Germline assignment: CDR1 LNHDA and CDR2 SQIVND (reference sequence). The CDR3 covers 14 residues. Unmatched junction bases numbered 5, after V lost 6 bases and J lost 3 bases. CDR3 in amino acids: CASSAGQGDYEQYF. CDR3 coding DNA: TGTGCCAGTAGCGCCGGACAGGGGGACTACGAGCAGTACTTC.

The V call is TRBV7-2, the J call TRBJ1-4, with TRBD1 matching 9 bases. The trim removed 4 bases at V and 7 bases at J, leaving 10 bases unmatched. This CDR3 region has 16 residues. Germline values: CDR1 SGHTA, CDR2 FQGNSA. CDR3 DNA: TGTGCCAGCAGCTCGGGGACAGGGATCCAAGGTGAAAAACTGTTTTTT. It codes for CASSSGTGIQGEKLFF. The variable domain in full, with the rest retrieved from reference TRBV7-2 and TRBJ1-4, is GAGVSQSPSNKVTEKGKDVELRCDPISGHTALYWYRQSLGQGLEFLIYFQGNSAPDKSGLPSDRFSAERTGGSVSTLTIQRTQQEDSAVYLCASSSGTGIQGEKLFFGSGTQLSVL.

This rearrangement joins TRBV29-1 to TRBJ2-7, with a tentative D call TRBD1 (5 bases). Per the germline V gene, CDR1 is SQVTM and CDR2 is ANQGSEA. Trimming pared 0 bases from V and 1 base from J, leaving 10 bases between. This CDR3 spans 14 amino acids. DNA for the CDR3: TGCAGCGTTGAAGATCAGGGTCAATCCTACGAGCAGTACTTC. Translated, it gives CSVEDQGQSYEQYF.

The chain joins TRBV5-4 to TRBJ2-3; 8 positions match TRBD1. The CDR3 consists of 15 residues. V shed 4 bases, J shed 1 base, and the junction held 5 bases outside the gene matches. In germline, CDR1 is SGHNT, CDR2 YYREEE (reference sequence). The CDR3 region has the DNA TGTGCCAGCAGCCCAGGGGGCGCGGGCACAGATACGCAGTATTTT. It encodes CASSPGGAGTDTQYF.

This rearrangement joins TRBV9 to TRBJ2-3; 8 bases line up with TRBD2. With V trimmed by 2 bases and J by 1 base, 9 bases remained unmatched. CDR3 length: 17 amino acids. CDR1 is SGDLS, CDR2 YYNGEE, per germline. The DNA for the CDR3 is TGTGCCAGCAGCGTCTTGAACGGGGGGGCTGGCACAGATACGCAGTATTTT. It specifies CASSVLNGGAGTDTQYF.

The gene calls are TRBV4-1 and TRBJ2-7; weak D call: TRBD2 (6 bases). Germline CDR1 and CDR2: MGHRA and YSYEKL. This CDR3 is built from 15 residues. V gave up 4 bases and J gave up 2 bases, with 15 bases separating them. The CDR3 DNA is TGCGCCAGCAGCCCTCTATCGCGGGGTACCTACGAGCAGTACTTC. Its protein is CASSPLSRGTYEQYF.

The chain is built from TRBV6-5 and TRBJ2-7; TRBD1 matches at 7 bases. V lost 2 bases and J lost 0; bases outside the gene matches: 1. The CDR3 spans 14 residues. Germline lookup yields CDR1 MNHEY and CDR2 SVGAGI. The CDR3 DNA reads TGTGCCAGCAGTTACGACAGGGTCTCCTACGAGCAGTACTTC. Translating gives CASSYDRVSYEQYF.

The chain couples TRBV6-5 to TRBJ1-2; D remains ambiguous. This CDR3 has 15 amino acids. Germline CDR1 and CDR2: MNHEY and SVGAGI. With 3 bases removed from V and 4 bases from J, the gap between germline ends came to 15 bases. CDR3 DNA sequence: TGTGCCAGCAGTTATTCCCCGGGGAGCCTCTATGGCTACACCTTC. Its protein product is CASSYSPGSLYGYTF.

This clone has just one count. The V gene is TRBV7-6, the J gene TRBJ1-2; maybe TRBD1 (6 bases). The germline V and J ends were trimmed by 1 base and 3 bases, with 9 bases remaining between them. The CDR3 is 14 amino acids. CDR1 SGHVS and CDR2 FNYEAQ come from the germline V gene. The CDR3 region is CASSLEQGDYGYTF. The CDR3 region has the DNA TGTGCCAGCAGCTTAGAACAGGGTGACTATGGCTACACCTTC.

The CDR3 here is CATSRDRGSNYGYTF. CDR3 sequence (DNA): TGTGCCACCAGCAGAGATAGAGGCTCTAACTATGGCTACACCTTC. The V call is TRBV15, the J call TRBJ1-2; no definite D call. The CDR3 consists of 15 residues. The V end was cut by 0 bases, the J end by 0 bases, with 8 bases between. Germline CDR1 reads LNHNV; CDR2 reads YYDKDF (reference sequence).

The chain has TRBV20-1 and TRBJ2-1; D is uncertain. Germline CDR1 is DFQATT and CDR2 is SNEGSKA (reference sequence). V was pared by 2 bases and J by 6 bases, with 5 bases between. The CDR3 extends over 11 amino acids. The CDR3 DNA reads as TGCAGTGCTAGATGGGCCAATGAGCAGTTCTTC. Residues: CSARWANEQFF.